This T cell receptor (beta chain) was sequenced for a study of blood T cell repertoires in COVID-19. Study-level background: The United States, Italy and Spain provided the acute and convalescent COVID-19 samples. Sources were T cells, B-cell-depleted T cells, or PBMCs; the material itself was cDNA or gDNA.

Per the authors' pipeline: How many nucleated cells were present was estimated from reference gene primer amplification. Profiled with immunoSEQ multiplex PCR; TCRdb holds only in-frame clones, not every one. For V, J and clone size, that table is used; D and trimming come from the DNA. The sample has about 100,000 clones; roughly nine tenths are singletons. The germline CDR1 and CDR2 sequences are SGDLS and YYNGEE. V shed 4 bases and J shed 5 bases, with 14 bases lying between them. The CDR3 length is 14 residues. The sequence came from a human donor with active COVID-19. The donor label of this sample is uncertain. This chain joins TRBV9 and TRBJ2-3; D might be TRBD1 (5 bases). Sequencing was carried out using peripheral blood. The CDR3 DNA is TGTGCCAGCAGCCTCAGGGTTGGTGAAGATACGCAGTATTTT. Translating gives CASSLRVGEDTQYF.